This T cell receptor beta chain was sequenced during a study of breast tumors, draining lymph nodes, adjacent tissues (dated by TCRdb to the mid-2010s). Context from the whole study: TCR beta repertoires were compared across tumor, adjacent nontumor tissue and axillary lymph nodes obtained from breast cancer patients. The study was designed to assess the relationships and possible T-cell exchange between tumor, surrounding tissue and draining lymph node repertoires in human breast cancer. Broad study findings and their caveats: Tumor and nontumor tissue repertoires were found to be significantly more similar in luminal-like than in basal-like breast cancer. The study presented the conclusion that tumor T cells originate in lymph nodes as consistent with a hypothesis, not as something directly demonstrated. Tumors showed preferential V and J gene usage, and their T-cell repertoire diversity fell below that of lymph nodes yet above that of nontumor tissue. The data were judged consistent with most tumor T cells deriving from the lymph node and then expanding within tumor tissue.

For this clonotype: No cognate antigen has been identified for it. Within one base of it there is no much larger clone, and no base qualities were kept.

The sample was run on an Illumina HiSeq 2000. Multiplex PCR amplification was used to generate the TCR beta chain libraries. The amplified TCR beta chain products were analyzed by high-throughput sequencing. TCRdb ran its own pipeline on the public reads, namely fastp trimming at Q25 and MiXCR clone calling, and kept in-frame beta chains. Each CDR3 protein gets just one entry, which takes the most common genes and DNA from the rows behind it. The sample table contains about 60,000 distinct CDR3 sequences; only one count was recorded for 57% of them. Roughly 18% of the sample lies in the top ten. Trimmed from V: 6 bases; trimmed from J: 7 bases; junction bases lacking a gene match: 9. From a lookup of the germline V gene (reference sequence), CDR1 and CDR2 are SEHNR and FQNEAQ. Reading from cysteine to phenylalanine, the CDR3 counts 15 amino acids. Left in the record is the CDR3 DNA by itself, 45 bases read in frame from the first base.

The specimen sequenced was breast tumor tissue. This clonotype was sampled from a female donor with breast cancer. Some clones in this sample may be carry-over from other donors' samples. The sequence joins TRBV7-9 to TRBJ1-4; TRBD1 agrees with 9 junctional bases. CDR3 loop: CASSPQQGAGEKLFF. The nucleotide sequence is given as TGTGCCAGCAGTCCTCAACAGGGGGCCGGTGAAAAACTGTTTTTT.